This T cell receptor beta chain is drawn from a study of siplizumab effects on memory and regulatory T cells. Study observations and caveats: Sequences that were alloreactive and traceable to unstimulated CD4+ memory cells were significantly reduced by siplizumab.

The CDR3 is 12 residues long. V lost 1 base and J 8 bases, leaving 6 bases between the germline ends. Germline values: CDR1 LNHNV, CDR2 YYDKDF (reference sequence). To note about this clone: Its target is unknown.

Assay used: immunoSEQ multiplex PCR; TCRdb lists only in-frame clones, some missing. The sample carries under 150,000 clones, about 94% recorded once. This receptor was obtained from a human donor in good health. The chain is built from TRBV15 and TRBJ2-1, with D hard to call. The source material was non-Treg CD4+ T cells sorted from blood. CDR3 region: CATSRVRDEQFF. Written as DNA, the CDR3 is TGTGCCACCAGCAGAGTACGCGATGAGCAGTTCTTC.